Shown below are 23 T cell receptor beta chains from a single sample sequenced in a study of early T cells in non-severe SARS-CoV-2 infection. TCRdb reprocessed the 5' RACE reads with MiXCR, giving one entry per CDR3 protein. The table has around 78,000 distinct CDR3 sequences, around an eighth seen once. The sample comprised whole blood. These TCRs come from an adult who was a healthcare worker with PCR-confirmed SARS-CoV-2 infection or an uninfected control (not recorded which).

In this sample, this clonotype turned up a few times. V usage is TRBV12-5 and J usage is TRBJ2-5, with D perhaps matching TRBD1 (6 bases). CDR1 and CDR2 from the germline V gene are LGHNT and FRNRAP. This CDR3 contains 14 residues. Trimming stripped 6 bases from V and 0 bases from J, with 11 bases between. CDR3 DNA: TGTGCTAGTGGGGACAGCCTAAACCAAGAGACCCAGTACTTC. Its protein is CASGDSLNQETQYF.

Ten or more counts support this clonotype. The CDR3 region has the DNA TGTGCCAGCCGCAGGACCGGGGAGCTGTTTTTT. Translated, it gives CASRRTGELFF. The chain couples TRBV12-3 or TRBV12-4 to TRBJ2-2; unclear D gene. There are 11 residues in the CDR3. V was trimmed by 8 bases and J by 5 bases, leaving 6 bases between them.

On this clonotype: This may arise from a read error, as a much more abundant clone is one base away. The chain has TRBV21-1 and TRBJ2-1; the table assigns TRBD2, which was not confirmed against the DNA. TRBV21-1 is a pseudogene segment. The CDR3 consists of 17 residues. This CDR3 reads CASSPPEANASDNEQFF. The CDR3 DNA reads TGTGCCAGCAGCCCTCCAGAGGCTAACGCTTCGGACAATGAGCAGTTCTTC.

The rearrangement joins TRBV2 to TRBJ2-1; TRBD2 matches at 7 bases. V gave up 6 bases and J gave up 10 bases; unmatched junction bases: 12. Germline-derived CDR1 and CDR2 are SNHLY and FYNNEI. The CDR3 spans 14 residues. CDR3: CASRLSGNPHEQFF. As DNA, the CDR3 is TGTGCCAGCAGACTAAGCGGGAACCCCCACGAGCAGTTCTTC.

CDR3 DNA sequence: TGTGCCAGCAGCTCGGGACAGATAACTGAAGCTTTCTTT. Amino acid sequence: CASSSGQITEAFF. This rearrangement joins TRBV5-4 to TRBJ1-1; TRBD1 agrees at 7 bases. The germline gives CDR1 SGHNT, CDR2 YYREEE (reference sequence). The V segment lost 3 bases and the J segment 5 bases; nucleotides outside the gene matches: 4. The CDR3 has 13 amino acids. Using reference TRBV5-4 and TRBJ1-1 for the parts outside the CDR3, the full variable domain is ETGVTQSPTHLIKTRGQQVTLRCSSQSGHNTVSWYQQALGQGPQFIFQYYREEENGRGNFPPRFSGLQFPNYSSELNVNALELDDSALYLCASSSGQITEAFFGQGTRLTVV.

This clonotype was seen at least ten times. The chain uses TRBV20-1 and TRBJ2-7, with TRBD2 matching 9 bases. CDR3 length: 14 amino acids. V trimming: 3 bases; J trimming: 2 bases; junction bases outside the gene matches: 5. Germline V lookup: CDR1 DFQATT, CDR2 SNEGSKA (reference sequence). CDR3 residues: CSASGSSGAYEQYF. The CDR3 nucleotides are TGCAGTGCTAGTGGGTCTAGCGGGGCCTACGAGCAGTACTTC.

Of note for this clonotype: A much larger clone sits a single nucleotide away, making a read error possible. The chain uses TRBV6-1 and TRBJ2-1; D is perhaps TRBD2 (6 bases). The CDR3 spans 18 residues. CDR1 is MNHNS and CDR2 is SASEGT in the germline V gene. V lost 8 bases to trimming and J lost 8 bases, with 31 bases between them. CDR3 loop: CASAPGLKSNPLYDEQFF. As DNA, the CDR3 is TGTGCCAGCGCGCCGGGACTGAAAAGTAACCCTCTTTACGATGAGCAGTTCTTC.

For the CDR3, the DNA is TGCAGCGTAGGTACTATTTCTTACAATGAGCAGTTCTTC. It is translated as CSVGTISYNEQFF. The J gene is TRBJ2-1, the V gene TRBV29-1, with D unclear. Deletions cut 6 bases from V and 4 bases from J, with 13 bases between. This CDR3 has 13 amino acids. Germline CDR1 is SQVTM and CDR2 is ANQGSEA.

This clonotype occurred many times. CDR3 residues: CARGGADAAEQFF. CDR3 nucleotides: TGTGCGCGGGGGGGGGCCGACGCCGCTGAGCAGTTCTTC. The rearrangement joins TRBV30 to TRBJ2-1, with 9 positions matching TRBD2. The CDR3 is made up of 13 amino acids. CDR1 is GTSNPN, CDR2 SVGIG, per germline (reference sequence).

With respect to this clonotype: At one boundary the junction diverges from the germline segment, which might be a read error. This chain links TRBV3-1 with TRBJ2-5; a weak D match, TRBD1 (6 bases). Germline lookup yields CDR1 LGHDT and CDR2 YNNKEL (reference sequence). CDR3 length: 15 residues. CDR3 nucleotide sequence: TGTGCCAGCAGTCAAGAAGCGACAGGAACGAAGACCCAGTACTTC. Its translation is CASSQEATGTKTQYF.

CDR3 in amino acids: CASSQEVTSGGPQETQYF. The CDR3 DNA is TGCGCCAGCAGCCAAGAGGTCACTAGCGGGGGGCCACAAGAGACCCAGTACTTC. The V and J genes are TRBV4-1 and TRBJ2-5, with 12 bases matching TRBD2. The germline V gene has CDR1 MGHRA and CDR2 YSYEKL. The CDR3 is made up of 18 amino acids. The junction had 7 bases not matched to a gene; V was cut back by 0 bases and J by 2 bases.

This clonotype was counted between two and nine times. The chain employs TRBV20-1 and TRBJ2-7, with D unclear. CDR1 and CDR2 (germline): DFQATT, SNEGSKA (reference sequence). This CDR3 spans 14 amino acids. Trimming removed 1 base at V and 2 bases at J, with 12 bases between. CDR3 amino acids: CSARADGSTYEQYF. DNA for the CDR3: TGCAGTGCTAGAGCGGACGGATCAACCTACGAGCAGTACTTC.

In its sample, this clonotype was seen many times. The chain links TRBV6-5 to TRBJ1-1; unclear D gene. Germline loops: CDR1 MNHEY, CDR2 SVGAGI. This CDR3 is 14 amino acids long. Trimming stripped 7 bases from V and 2 bases from J, with 14 bases between. The DNA of the CDR3 is TGTGCCAGCACCGGAGGGCCTCTTAACACTGAAGCTTTCTTT. It translates to CASTGGPLNTEAFF.

This clonotype has only a few counts. This sequence joins TRBV12-3 or TRBV12-4 and TRBJ2-7; 7 nucleotides align to TRBD2. Losses at the gene ends were 3 bases for V and 6 bases for J; bases not matched to a gene: 5. The CDR3 has 13 residues. This CDR3 reads CASSFGREAEQYF. CDR3 DNA sequence: TGTGCCAGCAGTTTCGGACGGGAGGCCGAGCAGTACTTC.

This clonotype was detected ten times or more. This rearrangement joins TRBV11-2 to TRBJ2-1; tentatively, D is TRBD1 (7 bases). V was shortened by 5 bases and J by 15 bases, with 20 bases between the two germline ends. CDR3 length: 13 amino acids. Germline V gives CDR1 SGHAT, CDR2 FQNNGV. The CDR3 sequence: CASSAGGRQFPFF. The CDR3 region has the DNA TGTGCCAGCAGCGCAGGGGGGAGACAGTTTCCGTTCTTC. Complete variable domain (other parts from reference TRBV11-2 and TRBJ2-1): EAGVAQSPRYKIIEKRQSVAFWCNPISGHATLYWYQQILGQGPKLLIQFQNNGVVDDSQLPKDRFSAERLKGVDSTLKIQPAKLEDSAVYLCASSAGGRQFPFFGPGTRLTVL.

This clonotype was picked up a small number of times. This chain uses TRBV27 with TRBJ2-2; 9 bases match TRBD1. The V gene's germline CDR1 is MNHEY and CDR2 SMNVEV (reference sequence). The CDR3 loop spans 15 amino acids. V shed 7 bases and J 7 bases; nucleotides not matched to a gene: 10. As DNA, the CDR3 is TGTGCCAGCAAAGCGGGACAGGGCGACGTCGGGGAGCTGTTTTTT. This codes for CASKAGQGDVGELFF.

This clonotype occurred a few times. The chain has TRBV3-1 and TRBJ1-6, with unresolved D. Deletions cut 4 bases from V and 0 bases from J, with 13 bases between. This CDR3 is built from 17 residues. Germline lookup yields CDR1 LGHDT and CDR2 YNNKEL (reference sequence). CDR3 DNA sequence: TGTGCCAGCAGCCCTTATTTATACAGCTCCTATAATTCACCCCTCCACTTT. This translates into CASSPYLYSSYNSPLHF.

This clonotype has ten or more counts. The DNA of the CDR3 is TGCGCCAGCAGCCCCGGAGGGGAACCCTACAATGAGCAGTTCTTC. Encoded protein: CASSPGGEPYNEQFF. This chain links TRBV10-2 with TRBJ2-1; maybe TRBD2 (6 bases). This CDR3 spans 15 amino acids. The germline gives CDR1 WSHSY, CDR2 SAAADI. The ends were cut back, 6 bases at V and 2 bases at J, with 14 bases in the middle.

This clonotype was seen repeatedly, ten times or more. V and J are TRBV10-1 and TRBJ1-1; 7 nucleotides match TRBD1. Germline V lookup: CDR1 WNHNN, CDR2 SYGVQD (reference sequence). The J segment lost 11 bases and the V segment lost 5 bases, leaving 11 bases of the junction unmatched. This CDR3 has 13 residues. The CDR3, as DNA: TGCGCCAGCAGTTCGACAGGGTTAGGGACGGCTTTCTTT. The encoded protein is CASSSTGLGTAFF.

This clonotype was observed many times. This chain connects TRBV6-1 to TRBJ2-3, with D unclear. CDR1 MNHNS and CDR2 SASEGT come from the germline V gene. V dropped 4 bases and J dropped 2 bases, with 10 bases sitting between them. The CDR3 loop spans 14 amino acids. This CDR3 reads CASSVLPDTDTQYF. CDR3 coding DNA: TGTGCCAGCAGTGTACTACCAGACACAGATACGCAGTATTTT.

This clonotype showed up just a few times. This chain links TRBV12-5 with TRBJ2-7; 8 positions agree with TRBD1. This CDR3 is 15 amino acids long. The J segment lost 7 bases and the V segment lost 0 bases, leaving 8 bases of the junction unmatched. The germline V gene encodes CDR1 LGHNT and CDR2 FRNRAP. CDR3 protein: CASGLVQGVQREQYF. DNA for the CDR3: TGTGCTAGTGGTTTGGTACAGGGGGTGCAAAGAGAGCAGTACTTC.

V and J are TRBV29-1 and TRBJ1-1; 9 positions agree with TRBD1. CDR1 is SQVTM and CDR2 is ANQGSEA in the germline V gene. V lost 4 bases to trimming and J lost 5 bases; unmatched junction nucleotides: 5. This CDR3 comprises 13 residues. CDR3 sequence reads: CSVAGQGPTEAFF. CDR3 DNA: TGCAGCGTTGCCGGACAGGGGCCAACTGAAGCTTTCTTT.

The rearrangement links TRBV20-1 to TRBJ1-2; 10 bases line up with TRBD1. Germline V gene data show CDR1 as DFQATT and CDR2 as SNEGSKA (reference sequence). The CDR3 is 14 residues long. The V and J ends lost 1 base and 4 bases, in that order; junction bases with no gene match: 3. The CDR3 coding sequence is TGCAGTGCTAGAGGCGGACAGGGGGGCTATGGCTACACCTTC. It encodes CSARGGQGGYGYTF.